The 21 T cell receptor beta chains given below trace back to one sample, sequenced in a study of T cells after yellow fever vaccination. Using its own MiXCR run on the 5' RACE reads, TCRdb lists one record per CDR3 protein. The sample lists some 500,000 distinct CDR3 sequences; less than 15% were seen once. Sequencing used PBMCs, obtained on the day of the yellow fever booster vaccination. The receptors here all came from a man aged 30-40 years who received the YFV17D yellow fever vaccine.

The CDR3: CATSFALAGRQETQYF. The CDR3 DNA reads as TGTGCCACCAGCTTTGCACTAGCGGGACGCCAAGAGACCCAGTACTTC. The chain joins TRBV15 to TRBJ2-5, with 10 bases fitting TRBD2. CDR1 is LNHNV, CDR2 YYDKDF, per germline (reference sequence). J lost 1 base, V lost 5 bases, and 7 bases had no gene match. CDR3 length: 16 residues.

This clonotype was counted only a few times. This chain connects TRBV28 to TRBJ1-2; D gene unclear. From germline, CDR1 is MDHEN and CDR2 SYDVKM. The CDR3 runs 13 residues. V was clipped by 5 bases and J by 7 bases, with 14 bases between them. For the CDR3, the DNA is TGTGCCAGCAGTAATTCTCATCTAAGTGGCTACACCTTC. Protein: CASSNSHLSGYTF.

This clonotype was found a few times. The chain couples TRBV20-1 to TRBJ2-1; D call uncertain. Germline V gives CDR1 DFQATT, CDR2 SNEGSKA (reference sequence). V shed 7 bases and J shed 7 bases, with 8 bases lying between them. The CDR3 is 10 residues long. The CDR3 region is CSVRANEQFF. The CDR3 coding sequence is TGCAGTGTAAGAGCGAATGAGCAGTTCTTC.

The table lists this clonotype with a few counts. The chain is built from TRBV12-3 or TRBV12-4 and TRBJ2-5; possible D gene TRBD2, 6 bases. This CDR3 is 13 amino acids long. V was pared by 8 bases and J by 0 bases, with 10 bases between. CDR3 loop: CASRGKNQETQYF. The CDR3 DNA reads as TGTGCCAGCCGGGGGAAAAACCAAGAGACCCAGTACTTC.

V is TRBV6-5 and J is TRBJ2-5, with D unresolved. The CDR3 totals 16 residues. Trimming removed 0 bases from V and 0 bases from J, with 11 bases in between. Germline V gene data show CDR1 as MNHEY and CDR2 as SVGAGI. CDR3: CASSYSRYQDQETQYF. DNA for the CDR3: TGTGCCAGCAGTTACTCGAGGTATCAAGACCAAGAGACCCAGTACTTC.

This clonotype showed up many times. The rearrangement links TRBV12-3 or TRBV12-4 to TRBJ2-7, with TRBD2 matching over 8 bases. The CDR3 is 14 residues long. J gave up 2 bases and V 2 bases, and 2 bases lay outside the gene matches. The CDR3 here is CASSLQAGAYEQYF. Written as DNA, the CDR3 is TGTGCCAGCAGTTTACAAGCGGGAGCCTACGAGCAGTACTTC.

The V and J genes are TRBV7-2 and TRBJ1-1; D gene uncertain. Germline V gene data show CDR1 as SGHTA and CDR2 as FQGNSA. Trimming took 4 bases from V and 5 from J, leaving 14 bases between them. This CDR3 has 14 residues. CDR3 protein: CASSYRGLRTEAFF. CDR3 bases: TGTGCCAGCAGCTACCGGGGTCTGAGGACTGAAGCTTTCTTT. The entire variable domain, with the rest obtained from reference TRBV7-2 and TRBJ1-1, is as follows: GAGVSQSPSNKVTEKGKDVELRCDPISGHTALYWYRQSLGQGLEFLIYFQGNSAPDKSGLPSDRFSAERTGGSVSTLTIQRTQQEDSAVYLCASSYRGLRTEAFFGQGTRLTVV.

Written as DNA, the CDR3 is TGCAGCGTTGGAGGGACGGGCAATCAGCCCCAGCATTTT. Translated: CSVGGTGNQPQHF. V usage is TRBV29-1 and J usage is TRBJ1-5; tentatively, D is TRBD1 (5 bases). The CDR3 runs 13 residues. The germline gives CDR1 SQVTM, CDR2 ANQGSEA. Trimming stripped 4 bases from V and 2 bases from J, with 9 bases between. The entire variable domain, with the rest obtained from reference TRBV29-1 and TRBJ1-5, is as follows: SAVISQKPSRDICQRGTSLTIQCQVDSQVTMMFWYRQQPGQSLTLIATANQGSEATYESGFVIDKFPISRPNLTFSTLTVSNMSPEDSSIYLCSVGGTGNQPQHFGDGTRLSIL.

This clonotype was seen more than once but under ten times. V usage is TRBV4-3 and J usage is TRBJ1-2, with 8 bases matching TRBD1. The junction had 11 bases not matched to a gene; V was cut back by 9 bases and J by 2 bases. Germline CDR1 reads LGHNA; CDR2 reads YSLEER. This CDR3 has 15 residues. CDR3 sequence reads: CASKTGVLVNYGYTF. CDR3 DNA sequence: TGCGCCAGTAAGACAGGGGTCTTGGTAAACTATGGCTACACCTTC.

The V call is TRBV6-2 or TRBV6-3, the J call TRBJ2-5; no clear D. CDR1 and CDR2 (germline): MNHEY, SVGEGT. This CDR3 comprises 17 residues. V lost 4 bases and J lost 3, with 21 bases in between. The CDR3 bases are TGTGCCAGCAGTTTTCTCCTAGGAAGAGGAGTAAAAGAGACCCAGTACTTC. It encodes CASSFLLGRGVKETQYF.

The chain uses TRBV7-2 and TRBJ2-1, with D perhaps TRBD2 (6 bases). The CDR3 loop spans 13 amino acids. Trimming shortened V by 5 bases and J by 5 bases, and 10 bases separated the two germline ends. Looked up from germline, CDR1 is SGHTA and CDR2 is FQGNSA. The CDR3 here is CASSVRENNEQFF. DNA for the CDR3: TGTGCCAGCAGCGTACGGGAGAACAATGAGCAGTTCTTC.

The V call is TRBV24-1, the J call TRBJ2-2; no clear D gene. This CDR3 is 13 amino acids long. The germline CDR1 and CDR2 sequences are KGHDR and SFDVKD. V shed 9 bases and J shed 4 bases, with 11 bases lying between them. The CDR3 DNA follows: TGTGCCACCGCCGCCGGCCCCACCGGGGAGCTGTTTTTT. It specifies CATAAGPTGELFF.

This clonotype was observed a few times. J is TRBJ1-2 and V is TRBV3-1; 12 bases match TRBD1. The junction had 7 bases not matched to a gene; V was cut back by 1 base and J by 4 bases. Germline CDR1 is LGHDT and CDR2 is YNNKEL (reference sequence). The CDR3 extends over 17 amino acids. CDR3 protein: CASSQVGTGGLRYGYTF. In nucleotides, the CDR3 is TGTGCCAGCAGCCAAGTTGGGACAGGGGGCCTTCGCTATGGCTACACCTTC.

The chain carries TRBV29-1 and TRBJ2-7; no clear D gene. V dropped 4 bases and J dropped 4 bases, with 11 bases sitting between them. The CDR3 is 12 residues long. Germline V gene lookup returns CDR1 SQVTM and CDR2 ANQGSEA. CDR3 DNA sequence: TGCAGCGTTGGTTTGTGGCCTTACGAGCAGTACTTC. This sequence encodes CSVGLWPYEQYF.

This clonotype was observed a handful of times. J is TRBJ2-5 and V is TRBV7-9; 12 nucleotides align to TRBD2. The length of the CDR3 is 16 residues. The germline CDR1 and CDR2 sequences are SEHNR and FQNEAQ (reference sequence). V was clipped by 5 bases and J by 2 bases; unmatched bases: 6. CDR3 protein: CASSPSGRGSQETQYF. In DNA form, the CDR3 reads TGTGCCAGCAGCCCTAGCGGGAGGGGGTCGCAAGAGACCCAGTACTTC. The entire variable domain, with the rest obtained from reference TRBV7-9 and TRBJ2-5, is as follows: DTGVSQNPRHKITKRGQNVTFRCDPISEHNRLYWYRQTLGQGPEFLTYFQNEAQLEKSRLLSDRFSAERPKGSFSTLEIQRTEQGDSAMYLCASSPSGRGSQETQYFGPGTRLLVL.

This clonotype was seen only a few times. The J gene is TRBJ2-7, the V gene TRBV20-1; 8 bases map to TRBD2. The J segment lost 6 bases and the V segment lost 3 bases, leaving 10 bases of the junction unmatched. CDR1 DFQATT and CDR2 SNEGSKA come from the germline V gene (reference sequence). The CDR3 has 14 amino acids. The CDR3 DNA reads as TGCAGTGCTAGGTCCCCAGCGGGAGCCGGCGAGCAGTACTTC. It translates to CSARSPAGAGEQYF.

The chain combines TRBV29-1 with TRBJ1-1, with D possibly matching TRBD1 (6 bases). CDR3 length: 13 residues. Germline V gives CDR1 SQVTM, CDR2 ANQGSEA. Trimming removed 4 bases from V and 1 base from J, with 10 bases in between. DNA for the CDR3: TGCAGCGTTGGCTTGGACAGGAACACTGAAGCTTTCTTT. Its translation is CSVGLDRNTEAFF.

The chain recombines TRBV30 with TRBJ1-5; D ambiguous. Trimming left V 3 bases short and J 7 bases short, with 10 bases between. The germline V gene has CDR1 GTSNPN and CDR2 SVGIG (reference sequence). This CDR3 contains 12 residues. CDR3 DNA: TGTGCCTGGAGCGATAAATGGCAGCCCCAGCATTTT. Amino acids: CAWSDKWQPQHF.

J is TRBJ2-3 and V is TRBV15, with D hard to call. CDR1 is LNHNV and CDR2 is YYDKDF in the germline V gene (reference sequence). V was clipped by 5 bases and J by 2 bases, with 11 bases between them. CDR3 length equals 14 residues. CDR3 sequence: CATSRSVATDTQYF. DNA for the CDR3: TGTGCCACCAGCCGGTCTGTCGCCACAGATACGCAGTATTTT.

This clonotype was counted between two and nine times. This chain uses TRBV7-2 with TRBJ2-4, with TRBD2 matching over 10 bases. The CDR3 has 14 amino acids. Trimming took 5 bases from V and 8 from J; bases not matched to a gene: 6. CDR1 is SGHTA and CDR2 is FQGNSA in the germline V gene. The CDR3: CASSASGRGDIQYF. The CDR3, as DNA: TGTGCCAGCAGCGCTAGCGGGAGAGGGGACATTCAGTACTTC. Full variable domain (rest looked up from reference TRBV7-2 and TRBJ2-4): GAGVSQSPSNKVTEKGKDVELRCDPISGHTALYWYRQSLGQGLEFLIYFQGNSAPDKSGLPSDRFSAERTGGSVSTLTIQRTQQEDSAVYLCASSASGRGDIQYFGAGTRLSVL.

Ten or more counts support this clonotype. This chain links TRBV6-5 with TRBJ2-7; D may be TRBD1 (5 bases). The CDR3 runs to 13 residues. Germline V gene sequence: CDR1 MNHEY, CDR2 SVGAGI. Trimming pared 7 bases from V and 0 bases from J, leaving 10 bases between. The CDR3 loop is CASTRGNSYEQYF. DNA for the CDR3: TGTGCCAGCACTAGGGGTAACTCCTACGAGCAGTACTTC.